This T cell receptor beta chain was identified in a study of blood T cell repertoires in COVID-19. About the study: Acute and convalescent COVID-19 samples came from the United States, Italy and Spain. The cDNA or gDNA used as material had been derived from T cells, B-cell-depleted T cells, or PBMCs.

In the source study's methods: Estimates of nucleated cell counts were drawn from the amplification of reference gene primers. Using immunoSEQ multiplex PCR, the repertoire was profiled, and TCRdb retains in-frame clones only, with some absent. V and J calls and clone size are copied from that table; D and trimming were computed from the DNA. The sample holds about 270,000 clones, approximately 81% seen once. This clone was detected only once. This sequence originates from a woman aged 18-29 years with acute or convalescent COVID-19. Sequenced material: peripheral blood.

CDR3 amino acids: CASSRGLAGVGYEQYF. The CDR3 DNA follows: TGTGCCAGCAGCCGTGGACTAGCGGGAGTGGGGTACGAGCAGTACTTC. This chain connects TRBV5-5 to TRBJ2-7; 13 nucleotides line up with TRBD2. This CDR3 contains 16 residues. Germline V CDR1 and CDR2: SGHKS, YYEKEE (reference sequence). Trimming cost V 4 bases and J 4 bases; bases outside gene matches: 8.